One TCR beta chain is described in this entry. The antigen remains undetermined. The table came from immunoSEQ multiplex PCR; TCRdb's copy has only in-frame clones and leaves some out. In the table there are tens of thousands of clones, 88% of which are singletons. The sample comes from a study of T cells in localized non-small cell lung cancer. CDR1 is SGHRS, CDR2 YFSETQ, per germline. V was shortened by 4 bases and J by 1 base, with 18 bases between the two germline ends. This CDR3 is built from 16 residues. Study-wide points: Higher adjacent-lung clonality was associated with shorter survival. Heterogeneity stays possible, as sequencing covered only one tumor region.

This chain links TRBV5-1 with TRBJ2-7, with a tentative D call TRBD1 (7 bases). Here the sequenced sample was peripheral blood, taken before any cancer treatment. The origin of this receptor is a woman aged 40-75 years with stage I squamous cell lung carcinoma. CDR3 sequence: CASSPFAGQTSYEQYF. The CDR3 region has the DNA TGCGCCAGCAGCCCGTTCGCGGGACAGACATCCTACGAGCAGTACTTC.